A single sample gave rise to the 13 T cell receptor beta chains below, sequenced in a study of Graves' ophthalmopathy and Graves' hyperthyroidism. RNA transcripts were the template, and TCR beta CDR3 regions were amplified from them. The workflow started with a first-round RT-PCR run with HTBI primers and then moved on to a second-round multiplex PCR. TCRdb re-analysed the multiplex PCR reads in MiXCR, keeping a single row per CDR3 protein. The sample holds about 1.1 million distinct CDR3 sequences, less than 45% seen once. Material for sequencing was peripheral blood or thyroid tissue (not recorded which). These receptors all come from an adult man with Graves' hyperthyroidism.

This chain connects TRBV10-3 to TRBJ1-4; TRBD1 agrees at 8 bases. The germline gives CDR1 ENHRY, CDR2 SYGVKD. The ends lost 3 bases at V and 5 bases at J; junction bases unmatched: 5. The CDR3 sequence is 15 residues long. CDR3 sequence: CAISEQRTGNEKLFF. The CDR3 DNA is TGTGCCATCAGTGAACAAAGGACAGGGAATGAAAAACTGTTTTTT.

This clonotype has at least ten counts. The chain employs TRBV9 and TRBJ2-7; D uncertain. The CDR3 totals 13 residues. V lost 0 bases and J lost 4, with 8 bases in between. Germline assignment: CDR1 SGDLS and CDR2 YYNGEE. The CDR3 coding sequence is TGTGCCAGCAGCGTAGATGGAGATTACGAGCAGTACTTC. Its translation is CASSVDGDYEQYF.

This clonotype was found many times. The chain uses TRBV19 and TRBJ1-1; D gene ambiguous. CDR1 is LNHDA, CDR2 SQIVND, per germline (reference sequence). V was pared by 4 bases and J by 0 bases, with 6 bases between. The CDR3 contains 13 residues. The CDR3 bases are TGTGCCAGTAGTAACAGCTTGAACACTGAAGCTTTCTTT. Its protein product is CASSNSLNTEAFF.

This sequence joins TRBV20-1 and TRBJ1-5; TRBD1 matches 7 bases. V gave up 0 bases and J gave up 5 bases; unmatched junction bases: 13. CDR3 length equals 17 residues. Germline CDR1 is DFQATT and CDR2 is SNEGSKA (reference sequence). This CDR3 is CSAREGGQRLGYQPQHF. The CDR3 DNA is TGCAGTGCTAGAGAAGGGGGACAGCGACTTGGGTATCAGCCCCAGCATTTT.

V gene TRBV19 combines with J gene TRBJ1-2, with D unresolved. CDR3 size: 11 residues. Germline lookup yields CDR1 LNHDA and CDR2 SQIVND (reference sequence). Trimming cost V 11 bases and J 10 bases, with 17 bases left between them. The CDR3 nucleotides are TGTGCCTGGAAAGGAGTCATGCTCTACACCTTC. Translated: CAWKGVMLYTF. The variable domain in full, completed from reference TRBV19 and TRBJ1-2, reads DGGITQSPKYLFRKEGQNVTLSCEQNLNHDAMYWYRQDPGQGLRLIYYSQIVNDFQKGDIAEGYSVSREKKESFPLTVTSAQKNPTAFYLCAWKGVMLYTFGSGTRLTVV.

This clonotype was found many times. This chain connects TRBV24-1 to TRBJ1-2; D possibly corresponds to TRBD1 (6 bases). CDR3 length: 12 amino acids. Germline-derived CDR1 and CDR2 are KGHDR and SFDVKD. V shed 5 bases and J shed 6 bases, with 9 bases lying between them. The CDR3 region has the DNA TGTGCCACCAGTGGCAGGACAGATGGCTACACCTTC. Translating gives CATSGRTDGYTF.

CDR3 nucleotide sequence: TGCGCCAGCAGCGAGGGACAGCCCAATCAGCCCCAGCATTTT. Translated: CASSEGQPNQPQHF. The rearrangement joins TRBV5-1 to TRBJ1-5; 7 bases map to TRBD1. The germline CDR1 and CDR2 sequences are SGHRS and YFSETQ. Trimming at V came to 4 bases and at J to 3 bases, leaving 4 bases not matched to a gene. The CDR3 sequence is 14 residues long.

The J gene is TRBJ1-1, the V gene TRBV24-1; 10 bases agree with TRBD1. Germline assignment: CDR1 KGHDR and CDR2 SFDVKD. V dropped 4 bases and J dropped 6; count of bases not matched to a gene: 7. This CDR3 contains 15 residues. CDR3 amino acids: CATSDPGTGAAEAFF. The CDR3 DNA follows: TGTGCCACCAGTGACCCCGGGACAGGGGCCGCTGAAGCTTTCTTT.

Points on this clonotype: At one end the junction does not follow the germline gene, possibly because of a read error. The chain combines TRBV12-3 or TRBV12-4 with TRBJ2-7, with TRBD2 as a possible D gene (5 bases). The CDR3 has 15 amino acids. CDR3 nucleotide sequence: TGTGCCAGCAGCCTAACCAGCGGCGAGGGATACGAGCAGTGCTTC. Its translation is CASSLTSGEGYEQCF.

The rearrangement joins TRBV6-5 to TRBJ1-2; D is unclear. V lost 5 bases and J 8 bases, leaving 24 bases between the germline ends. The CDR3 extends over 16 amino acids. Germline V gene sequence: CDR1 MNHEY, CDR2 SVGAGI. CDR3 DNA: TGTGCCAGCAGTGAACTCCCACTGAGGGCGAGAATGGGCTACACCTTC. This sequence encodes CASSELPLRARMGYTF.

The CDR3 is CAWAADSNQPQHF. The CDR3 coding sequence is TGTGCCTGGGCAGCAGATAGCAATCAGCCCCAGCATTTT. V gene TRBV30 combines with J gene TRBJ1-5; D not certain. This CDR3 contains 13 residues. From germline, CDR1 is GTSNPN and CDR2 SVGIG (reference sequence). Trimming cost V 5 bases and J 0 bases, with 8 bases left between them.

This clonotype was observed many times. The chain joins TRBV29-1 to TRBJ1-2, with 8 bases aligning to TRBD1. With V trimmed by 7 bases and J by 4 bases, 5 bases remained unmatched. The V gene's germline CDR1 is SQVTM and CDR2 ANQGSEA. This CDR3 has 12 residues. The DNA of the CDR3 is TGCAGCGCCGACAGGGGACTCTATGGCTACACCTTC. This translates into CSADRGLYGYTF. Full variable domain (rest looked up from reference TRBV29-1 and TRBJ1-2): SAVISQKPSRDICQRGTSLTIQCQVDSQVTMMFWYRQQPGQSLTLIATANQGSEATYESGFVIDKFPISRPNLTFSTLTVSNMSPEDSSIYLCSADRGLYGYTFGSGTRLTVV.

The V gene is TRBV7-9, the J gene TRBJ1-1; D might be TRBD1 (5 bases). Germline CDR1 and CDR2: SEHNR and FQNEAQ (reference sequence). There are 14 residues in the CDR3. V shed 5 bases and J shed 7 bases, with 17 bases lying between them. As DNA, the CDR3 is TGTGCCAGCAGCCTCGAGCGGGACGGAGTTGAAGCTTTCTTT. This sequence encodes CASSLERDGVEAFF. Filled out from reference TRBV7-9 and TRBJ1-1, the complete variable domain reads DTGVSQNPRHKITKRGQNVTFRCDPISEHNRLYWYRQTLGQGPEFLTYFQNEAQLEKSRLLSDRFSAERPKGSFSTLEIQRTEQGDSAMYLCASSLERDGVEAFFGQGTRLTVV.